The sample holds a few counts of the clone carrying this T cell receptor beta chain. This record comes from a study of early T cells in non-severe SARS-CoV-2 infection. TCRdb passed the 5' RACE reads through MiXCR, listing each CDR3 protein once. The sample has 35,000 to 40,000 distinct CDR3 sequences; 4.5% to 5.5% are singletons. CDR1 is GTSNPN, CDR2 SVGIG, per germline (reference sequence). Deletions cut 0 bases from V and 7 bases from J, with 15 bases between. The CDR3 length is 15 residues. This chain links TRBV30 with TRBJ2-2; D is ambiguous. This TCR derives from an adult who was a healthcare worker with PCR-confirmed SARS-CoV-2 infection or an uninfected control (not recorded which). Material: whole blood. CDR3 loop: CAWSVTTPLGGELFF. CDR3 nucleotides: TGTGCCTGGAGTGTGACGACCCCCCTTGGCGGGGAGCTGTTTTTT.